This record covers a single TCR beta chain. Per the study methods: Amplification with reference gene primers provided the estimates of nucleated cell counts. Repertoires were generated with immunoSEQ multiplex PCR, while TCRdb's copy carries only in-frame clones and drops some. That table supplies the V and J calls and clone size; D and trimming were determined from the DNA. The sample lists over 250,000 clones; about nine tenths were seen once. The sample originates from a study of blood T cell repertoires in COVID-19. About the research overall: Samples of COVID-19 (acute and convalescent) were obtained from the United States, Italy and Spain.

Recruitment covered roughly 24 US areas and drew participants whose ages spanned roughly 18 to 89 years. Sequenced material: PBMCs or T cells enriched from blood (not recorded which). The origin of this receptor is a woman in her fifties or sixties who had recovered from COVID-19.

The CDR3 nucleotides read TGTGCCAGCTCATCCTACACTAAAGAGACCCAGTACTTC. Its protein product is CASSSYTKETQYF. J is TRBJ2-5 and V is TRBV18; no definite D call. Germline CDR1 and CDR2: KGHSH and LQKENI. The V end lost 5 bases, the J end lost 3 bases, and 10 bases lay between the germline ends. The CDR3 sequence is 13 residues long.